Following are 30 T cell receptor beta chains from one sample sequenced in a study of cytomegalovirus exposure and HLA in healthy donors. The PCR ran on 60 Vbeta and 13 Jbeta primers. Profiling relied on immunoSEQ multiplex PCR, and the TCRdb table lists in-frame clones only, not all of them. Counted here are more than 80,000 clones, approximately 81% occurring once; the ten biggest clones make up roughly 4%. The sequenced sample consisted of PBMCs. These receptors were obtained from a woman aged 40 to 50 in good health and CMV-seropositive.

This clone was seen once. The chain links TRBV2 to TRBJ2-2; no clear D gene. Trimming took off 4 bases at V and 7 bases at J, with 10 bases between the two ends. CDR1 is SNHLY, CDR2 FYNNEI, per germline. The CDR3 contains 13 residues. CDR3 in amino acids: CASSAVPGGELFF. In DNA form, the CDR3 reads TGTGCCAGCAGTGCTGTGCCGGGCGGGGAGCTGTTTTTT.

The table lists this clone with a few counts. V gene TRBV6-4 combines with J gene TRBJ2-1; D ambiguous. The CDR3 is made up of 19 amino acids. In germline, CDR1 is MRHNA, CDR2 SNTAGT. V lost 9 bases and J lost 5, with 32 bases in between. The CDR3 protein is CASSSALGIGVVWDNEQFF. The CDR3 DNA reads TGTGCCAGTTCATCCGCCCTAGGCATAGGAGTGGTATGGGACAATGAGCAGTTCTTC.

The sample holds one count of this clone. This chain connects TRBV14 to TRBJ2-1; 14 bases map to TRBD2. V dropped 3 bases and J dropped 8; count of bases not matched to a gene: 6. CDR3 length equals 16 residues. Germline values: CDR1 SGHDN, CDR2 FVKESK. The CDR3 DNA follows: TGTGCCAGCAGCCACCTCCTGGGACTAGCGGGAGATGAGCAGTTCTTC. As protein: CASSHLLGLAGDEQFF.

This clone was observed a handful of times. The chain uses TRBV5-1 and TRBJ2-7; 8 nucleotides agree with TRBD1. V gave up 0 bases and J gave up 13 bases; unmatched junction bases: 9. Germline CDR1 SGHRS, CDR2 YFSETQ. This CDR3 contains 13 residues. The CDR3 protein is CASSLEVLGQVYF. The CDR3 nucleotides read TGCGCCAGCAGCTTGGAAGTTTTGGGACAGGTCTACTTC.

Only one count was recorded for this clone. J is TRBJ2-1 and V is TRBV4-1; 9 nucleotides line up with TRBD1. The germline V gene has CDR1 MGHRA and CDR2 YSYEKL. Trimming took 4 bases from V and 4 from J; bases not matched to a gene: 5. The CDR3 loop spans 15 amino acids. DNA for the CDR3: TGCGCCAGCAGCCCGGGACAGGGAGAGTACAATGAGCAGTTCTTC. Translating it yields CASSPGQGEYNEQFF.

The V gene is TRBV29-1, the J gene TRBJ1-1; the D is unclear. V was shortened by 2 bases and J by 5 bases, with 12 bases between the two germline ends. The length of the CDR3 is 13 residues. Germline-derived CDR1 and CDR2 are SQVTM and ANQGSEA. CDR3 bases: TGCAGCGTTGAATCCGAGGGTGTGACTGAAGCTTTCTTT. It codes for CSVESEGVTEAFF. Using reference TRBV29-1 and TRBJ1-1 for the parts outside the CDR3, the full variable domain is SAVISQKPSRDICQRGTSLTIQCQVDSQVTMMFWYRQQPGQSLTLIATANQGSEATYESGFVIDKFPISRPNLTFSTLTVSNMSPEDSSIYLCSVESEGVTEAFFGQGTRLTVV.

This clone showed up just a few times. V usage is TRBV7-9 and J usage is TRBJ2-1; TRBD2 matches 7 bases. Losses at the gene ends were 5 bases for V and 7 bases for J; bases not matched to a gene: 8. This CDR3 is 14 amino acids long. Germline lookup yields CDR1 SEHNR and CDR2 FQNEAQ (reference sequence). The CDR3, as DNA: TGTGCCAGCAGCCGTAGGACTAGGGCGAATGAGCAGTTCTTC. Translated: CASSRRTRANEQFF.

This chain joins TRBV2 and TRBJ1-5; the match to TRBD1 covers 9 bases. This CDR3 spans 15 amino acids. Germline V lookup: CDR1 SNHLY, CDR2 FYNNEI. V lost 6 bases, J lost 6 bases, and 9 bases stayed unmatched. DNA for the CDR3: TGTGCCAGCAGGTCCGGGACAGGGAAGGGTCAGCCCCAGCATTTT. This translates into CASRSGTGKGQPQHF.

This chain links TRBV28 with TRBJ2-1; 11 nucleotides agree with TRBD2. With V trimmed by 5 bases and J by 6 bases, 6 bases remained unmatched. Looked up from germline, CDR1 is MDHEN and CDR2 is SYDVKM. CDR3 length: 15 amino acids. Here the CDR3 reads CASSTSGRGANEQFF. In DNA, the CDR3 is TGTGCCAGCAGTACTAGCGGGAGAGGAGCCAATGAGCAGTTCTTC.

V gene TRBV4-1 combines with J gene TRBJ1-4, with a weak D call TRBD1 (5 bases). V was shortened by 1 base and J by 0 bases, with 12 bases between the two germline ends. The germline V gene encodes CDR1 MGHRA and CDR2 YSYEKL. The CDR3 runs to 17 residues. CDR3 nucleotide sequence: TGCGCCAGCAGCCAAGTGGGGACTGCCGCAACTAATGAAAAACTGTTTTTT. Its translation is CASSQVGTAATNEKLFF.

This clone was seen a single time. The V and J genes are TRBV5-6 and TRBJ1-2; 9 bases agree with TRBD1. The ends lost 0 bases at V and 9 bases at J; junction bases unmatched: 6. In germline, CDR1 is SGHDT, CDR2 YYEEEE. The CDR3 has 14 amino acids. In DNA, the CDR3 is TGTGCCAGCAGCTTGGCGGGACAGGGCTCTAGCTACACCTTC. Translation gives CASSLAGQGSSYTF.

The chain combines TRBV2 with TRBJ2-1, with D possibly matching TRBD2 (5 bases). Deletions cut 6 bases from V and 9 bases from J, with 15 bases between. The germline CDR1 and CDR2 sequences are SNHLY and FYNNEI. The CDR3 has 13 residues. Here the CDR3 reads CASSATTRSEQFF. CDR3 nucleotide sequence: TGTGCCAGCAGCGCTACCACTAGGAGTGAGCAGTTCTTC.

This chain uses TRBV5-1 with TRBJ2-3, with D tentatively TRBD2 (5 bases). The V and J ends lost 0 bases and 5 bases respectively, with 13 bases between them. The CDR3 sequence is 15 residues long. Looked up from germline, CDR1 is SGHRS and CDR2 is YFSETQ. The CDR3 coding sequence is TGCGCCAGCAGCTTGGGACTCCTACGGGGAGATACGCAGTATTTT. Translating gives CASSLGLLRGDTQYF.

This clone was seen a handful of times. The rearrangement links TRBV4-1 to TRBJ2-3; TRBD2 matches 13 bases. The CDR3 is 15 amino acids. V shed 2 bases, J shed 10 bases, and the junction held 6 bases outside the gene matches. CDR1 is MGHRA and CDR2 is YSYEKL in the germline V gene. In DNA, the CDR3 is TGCGCCAGCAGCCAACCAACTAGCGGGAGGGGTGCGCAGTATTTT. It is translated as CASSQPTSGRGAQYF.

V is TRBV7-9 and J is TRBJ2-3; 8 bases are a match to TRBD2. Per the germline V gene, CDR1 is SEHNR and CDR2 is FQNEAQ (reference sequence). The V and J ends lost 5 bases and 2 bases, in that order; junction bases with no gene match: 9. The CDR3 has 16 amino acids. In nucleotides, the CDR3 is TGTGCCAGCAGCACCGAGGCGGGAGGACTCACAGATACGCAGTATTTT. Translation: CASSTEAGGLTDTQYF.

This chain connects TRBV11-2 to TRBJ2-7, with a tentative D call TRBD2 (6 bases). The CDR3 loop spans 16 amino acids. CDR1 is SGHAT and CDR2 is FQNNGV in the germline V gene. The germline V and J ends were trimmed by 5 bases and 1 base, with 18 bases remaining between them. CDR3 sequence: CASSGYGTGDSYEQYF. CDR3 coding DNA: TGTGCCAGCAGCGGTTACGGGACGGGGGATTCCTACGAGCAGTACTTC.

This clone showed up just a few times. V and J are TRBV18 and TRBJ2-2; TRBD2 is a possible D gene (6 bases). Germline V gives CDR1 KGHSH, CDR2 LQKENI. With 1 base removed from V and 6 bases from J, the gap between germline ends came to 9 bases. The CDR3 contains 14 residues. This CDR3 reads CASSPQTGAGELFF. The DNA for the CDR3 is TGTGCCAGCTCACCACAAACGGGAGCCGGGGAGCTGTTTTTT.

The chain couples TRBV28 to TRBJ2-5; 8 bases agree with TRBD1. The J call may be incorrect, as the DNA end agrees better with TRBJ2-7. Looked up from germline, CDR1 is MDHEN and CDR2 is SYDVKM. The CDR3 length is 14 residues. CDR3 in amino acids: CASSNPGGNYEQYF. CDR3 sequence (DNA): TGTGCCAGCAGTAACCCAGGGGGCAACTACGAGCAGTACTTC.

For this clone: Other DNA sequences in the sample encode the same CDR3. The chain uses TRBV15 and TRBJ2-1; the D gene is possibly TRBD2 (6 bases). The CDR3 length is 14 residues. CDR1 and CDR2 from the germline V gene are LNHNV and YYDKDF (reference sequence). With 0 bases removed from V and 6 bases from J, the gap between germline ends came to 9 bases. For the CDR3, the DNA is TGTGCCACCAGCAGAGATGTCGGGGGCAATGAGCAGTTCTTC. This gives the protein CATSRDVGGNEQFF.

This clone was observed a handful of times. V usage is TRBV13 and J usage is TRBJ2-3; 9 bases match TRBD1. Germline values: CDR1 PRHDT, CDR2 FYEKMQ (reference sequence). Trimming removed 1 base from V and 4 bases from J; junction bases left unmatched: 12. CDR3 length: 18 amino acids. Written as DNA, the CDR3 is TGTGCCAGCAGCTTAGAGGGTCGGGGACAGGGTTTGCCAGATACGCAGTATTTT. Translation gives CASSLEGRGQGLPDTQYF.

The CDR3: CASNSDRYDQPQHF. DNA of the CDR3: TGTGCCAGCAACTCAGACAGGTATGATCAGCCCCAGCATTTT. This chain connects TRBV28 to TRBJ1-5; D possibly corresponds to TRBD1 (6 bases). Trimming stripped 7 bases from V and 5 bases from J, with 15 bases between. There are 14 residues in the CDR3. CDR1 and CDR2 (germline): MDHEN, SYDVKM. Looking up the rest from reference TRBV28 and TRBJ1-5 gives the full variable domain: DVKVTQSSRYLVKRTGEKVFLECVQDMDHENMFWYRQDPGLGLRLIYFSYDVKMKEKGDIPEGYSVSREKKERFSLILESASTNQTSMYLCASNSDRYDQPQHFGDGTRLSIL.

CDR3 bases: TGTGCCAGCAGCCGACAATCGAACACTGAAGCTTTCTTT. This encodes CASSRQSNTEAFF. The genes are TRBV6-5 and TRBJ1-1; D is undetermined. Germline assignment: CDR1 MNHEY and CDR2 SVGAGI. The CDR3 loop spans 13 amino acids. Trimming took 6 bases from V and 1 from J, leaving 9 bases between them.

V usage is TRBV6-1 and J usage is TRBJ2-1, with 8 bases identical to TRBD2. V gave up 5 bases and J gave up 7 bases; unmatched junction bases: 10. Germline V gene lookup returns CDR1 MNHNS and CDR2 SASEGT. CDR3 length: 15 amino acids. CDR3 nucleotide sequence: TGTGCCAGCAGTTTCGGACTAGCTGAGGATAATGAGCAGTTCTTC. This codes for CASSFGLAEDNEQFF.

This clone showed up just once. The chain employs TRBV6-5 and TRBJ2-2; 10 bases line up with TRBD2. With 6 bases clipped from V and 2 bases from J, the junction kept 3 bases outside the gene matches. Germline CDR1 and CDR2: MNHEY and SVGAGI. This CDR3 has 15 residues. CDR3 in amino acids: CASSGLAVNTGELFF. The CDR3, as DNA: TGTGCCAGCAGCGGACTAGCGGTAAACACCGGGGAGCTGTTTTTT.

CDR3: CASSEDMGQGSHEQYF. The DNA of the CDR3 is TGTGCCAGCAGTGAAGACATGGGACAGGGGTCCCACGAGCAGTACTTC. The V gene is TRBV6-1, the J gene TRBJ2-7; the match to TRBD1 covers 10 bases. Germline V gene lookup returns CDR1 MNHNS and CDR2 SASEGT. This CDR3 region has 16 residues. V dropped 1 base and J dropped 5; count of bases not matched to a gene: 8.

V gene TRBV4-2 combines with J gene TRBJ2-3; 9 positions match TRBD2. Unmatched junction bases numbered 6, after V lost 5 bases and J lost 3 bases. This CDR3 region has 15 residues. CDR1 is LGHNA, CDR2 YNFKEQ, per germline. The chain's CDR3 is CASSSRTSETDTQYF. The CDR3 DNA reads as TGTGCCAGCAGCTCAAGGACTAGCGAGACAGATACGCAGTATTTT.

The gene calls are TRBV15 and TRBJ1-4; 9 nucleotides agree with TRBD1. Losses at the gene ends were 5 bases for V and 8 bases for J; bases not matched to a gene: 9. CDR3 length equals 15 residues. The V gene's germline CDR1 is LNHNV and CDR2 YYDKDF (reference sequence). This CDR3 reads CATSGGDRVGEKLFF. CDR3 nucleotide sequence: TGTGCCACCAGCGGGGGGGACAGGGTCGGGGAAAAACTGTTTTTT.

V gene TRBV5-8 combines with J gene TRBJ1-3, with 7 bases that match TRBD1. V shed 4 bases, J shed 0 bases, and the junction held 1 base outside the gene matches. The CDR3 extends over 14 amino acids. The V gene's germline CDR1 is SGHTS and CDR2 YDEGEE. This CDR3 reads CASSDRASGNTIYF. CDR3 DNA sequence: TGTGCCAGCAGCGACAGGGCCTCTGGAAACACCATATATTTT.

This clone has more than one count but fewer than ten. The CDR3 is CASSLAGGAGNTIYF. In DNA, the CDR3 is TGTGCCAGCAGCTTAGCTGGGGGCGCGGGAAACACCATATATTTT. The gene calls are TRBV11-3 and TRBJ1-3; D is perhaps TRBD1 (6 bases). Per the germline V gene, CDR1 is SGHNT and CDR2 is YENEEA. This CDR3 has 15 residues. V lost 1 base and J 4 bases, leaving 11 bases between the germline ends. Supplemented by reference TRBV11-3 and TRBJ1-3, the full variable domain reads EAGVVQSPRYKIIEKKQPVAFWCNPISGHNTLYWYLQNLGQGPELLIRYENEEAVDDSQLPKDRFSAERLKGVDSTLKIQPAELGDSAVYLCASSLAGGAGNTIYFGEGSWLTVV.

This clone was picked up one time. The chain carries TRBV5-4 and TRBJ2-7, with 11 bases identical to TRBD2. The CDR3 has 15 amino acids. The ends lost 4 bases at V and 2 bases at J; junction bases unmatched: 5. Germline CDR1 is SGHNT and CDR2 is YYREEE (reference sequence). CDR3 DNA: TGTGCCAGCAGCACCCTAGCGGGAGGAACCTACGAGCAGTACTTC. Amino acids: CASSTLAGGTYEQYF.